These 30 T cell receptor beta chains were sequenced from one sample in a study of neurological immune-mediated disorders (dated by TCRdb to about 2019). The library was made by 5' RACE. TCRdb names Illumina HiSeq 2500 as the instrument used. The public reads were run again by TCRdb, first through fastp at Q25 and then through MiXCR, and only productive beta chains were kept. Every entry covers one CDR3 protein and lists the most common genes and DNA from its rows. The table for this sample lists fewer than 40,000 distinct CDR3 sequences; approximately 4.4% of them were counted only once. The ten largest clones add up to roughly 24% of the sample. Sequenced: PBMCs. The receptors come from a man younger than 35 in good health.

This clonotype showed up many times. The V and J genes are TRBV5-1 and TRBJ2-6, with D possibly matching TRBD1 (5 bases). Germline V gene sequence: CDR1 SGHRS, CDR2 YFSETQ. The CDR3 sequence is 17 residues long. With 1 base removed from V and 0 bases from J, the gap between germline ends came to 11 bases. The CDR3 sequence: CASSLSQGSSGANVLTF. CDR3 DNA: TGCGCCAGCAGCTTGTCCCAGGGAAGCTCTGGGGCCAACGTCCTGACTTTC.

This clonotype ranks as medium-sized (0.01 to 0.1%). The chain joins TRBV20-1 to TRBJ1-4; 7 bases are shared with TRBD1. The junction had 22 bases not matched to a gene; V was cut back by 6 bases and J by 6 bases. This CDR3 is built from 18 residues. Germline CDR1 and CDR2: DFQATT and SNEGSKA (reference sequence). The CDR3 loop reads CSADTRQGGAGEDEKLFF. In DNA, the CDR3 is TGCAGTGCGGACACACGACAGGGTGGCGCCGGTGAGGATGAAAAACTGTTTTTT.

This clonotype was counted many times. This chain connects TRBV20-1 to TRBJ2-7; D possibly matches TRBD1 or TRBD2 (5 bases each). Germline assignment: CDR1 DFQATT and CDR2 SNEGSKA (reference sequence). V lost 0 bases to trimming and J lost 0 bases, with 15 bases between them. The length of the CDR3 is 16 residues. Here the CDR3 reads CSARDLGRQSSYEQYF. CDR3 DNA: TGCAGTGCTAGAGACCTGGGACGTCAGAGCTCCTACGAGCAGTACTTC.

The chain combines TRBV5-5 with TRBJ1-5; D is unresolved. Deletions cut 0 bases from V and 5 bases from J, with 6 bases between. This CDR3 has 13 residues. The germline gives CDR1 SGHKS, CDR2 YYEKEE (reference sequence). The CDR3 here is CASSLGGDQPQHF. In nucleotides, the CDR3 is TGTGCCAGCAGCTTGGGGGGAGATCAGCCCCAGCATTTT.

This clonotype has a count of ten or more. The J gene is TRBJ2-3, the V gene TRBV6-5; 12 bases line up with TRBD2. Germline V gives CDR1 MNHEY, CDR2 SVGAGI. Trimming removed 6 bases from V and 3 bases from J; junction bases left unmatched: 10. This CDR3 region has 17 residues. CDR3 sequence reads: CASSPASGGAWTDTQYF. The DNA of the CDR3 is TGTGCCAGCAGCCCCGCTAGCGGGGGGGCTTGGACAGATACGCAGTATTTT.

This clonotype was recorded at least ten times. CDR3 residues: CASSQSQRLDGETQYF. The CDR3 region has the DNA TGCGCCAGCAGCCAATCCCAGAGACTAGATGGGGAGACCCAGTACTTC. This chain links TRBV4-1 with TRBJ2-5, with D possibly matching TRBD2 (6 bases). The V end lost 2 bases, the J end lost 5 bases, and 18 bases lay between the germline ends. The length of the CDR3 is 16 residues. Germline values: CDR1 MGHRA, CDR2 YSYEKL.

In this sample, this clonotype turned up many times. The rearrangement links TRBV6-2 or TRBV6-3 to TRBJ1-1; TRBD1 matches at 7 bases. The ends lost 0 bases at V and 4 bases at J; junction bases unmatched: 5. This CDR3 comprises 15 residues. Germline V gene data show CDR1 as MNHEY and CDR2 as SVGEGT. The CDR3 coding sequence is TGTGCCAGCAGTTACTCCTGGCAGGGGGTCACTGAAGCTTTCTTT. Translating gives CASSYSWQGVTEAFF.

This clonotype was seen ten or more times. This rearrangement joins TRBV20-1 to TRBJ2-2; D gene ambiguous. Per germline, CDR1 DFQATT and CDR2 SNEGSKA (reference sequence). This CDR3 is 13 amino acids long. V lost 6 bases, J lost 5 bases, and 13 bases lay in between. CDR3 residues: CSAQAWGTGELFF. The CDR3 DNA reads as TGCAGTGCACAAGCTTGGGGTACCGGGGAGCTGTTTTTT.

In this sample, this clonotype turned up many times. CDR3 amino acids: CASTNPMTGGSNQPQHF. CDR3 bases: TGTGCCAGCACCAACCCTATGACAGGGGGAAGCAATCAGCCCCAGCATTTT. The V and J genes are TRBV6-2 or TRBV6-3 and TRBJ1-5, with 9 bases fitting TRBD1. Germline V gene lookup returns CDR1 MNHEY and CDR2 SVGEGT. The CDR3 spans 17 residues. V shed 7 bases, J shed 1 base, and the junction held 11 bases outside the gene matches.

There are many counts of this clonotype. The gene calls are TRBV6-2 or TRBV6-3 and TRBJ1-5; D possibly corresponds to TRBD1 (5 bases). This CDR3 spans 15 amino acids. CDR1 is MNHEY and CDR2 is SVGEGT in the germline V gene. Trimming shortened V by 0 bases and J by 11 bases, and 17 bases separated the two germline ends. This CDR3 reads CASSYSAGRAGAQHF. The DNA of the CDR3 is TGTGCCAGCAGTTACTCTGCAGGGCGCGCGGGGGCCCAGCATTTT.

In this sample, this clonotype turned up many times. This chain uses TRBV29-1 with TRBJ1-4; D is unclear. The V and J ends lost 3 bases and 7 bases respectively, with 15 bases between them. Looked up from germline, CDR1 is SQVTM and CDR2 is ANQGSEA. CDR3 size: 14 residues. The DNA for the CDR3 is TGCAGCGTTGAGAGGCAACGGGAGGGTGAAAAACTGTTTTTT. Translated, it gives CSVERQREGEKLFF.

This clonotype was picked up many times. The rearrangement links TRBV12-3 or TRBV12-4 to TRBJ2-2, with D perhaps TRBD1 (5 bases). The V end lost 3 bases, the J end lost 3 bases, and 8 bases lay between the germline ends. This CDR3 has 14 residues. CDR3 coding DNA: TGTGCCAGCAGTTTCACCAGGGACACCGGGGAGCTGTTTTTT. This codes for CASSFTRDTGELFF.

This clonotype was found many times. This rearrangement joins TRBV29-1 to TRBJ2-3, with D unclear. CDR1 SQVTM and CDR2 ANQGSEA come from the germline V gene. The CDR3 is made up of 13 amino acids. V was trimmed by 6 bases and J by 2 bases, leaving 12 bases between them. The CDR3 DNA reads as TGCAGCGTAGCCGGAACACTCACAGATACGCAGTATTTT. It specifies CSVAGTLTDTQYF.

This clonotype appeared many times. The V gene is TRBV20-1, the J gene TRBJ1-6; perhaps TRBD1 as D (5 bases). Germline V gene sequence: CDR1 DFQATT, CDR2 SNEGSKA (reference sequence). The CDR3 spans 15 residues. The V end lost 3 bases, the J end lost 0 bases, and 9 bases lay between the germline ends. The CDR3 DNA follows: TGCAGTGCTAGTGGGGGGAGCTCCTATAATTCACCCCTCCACTTT. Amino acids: CSASGGSSYNSPLHF.

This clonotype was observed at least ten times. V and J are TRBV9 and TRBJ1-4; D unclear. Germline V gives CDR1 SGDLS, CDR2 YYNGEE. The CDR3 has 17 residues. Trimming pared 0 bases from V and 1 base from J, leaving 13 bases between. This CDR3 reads CASSVGPPGRTNEKLFF. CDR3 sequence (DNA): TGTGCCAGCAGCGTAGGCCCCCCGGGCAGAACTAATGAAAAACTGTTTTTT.

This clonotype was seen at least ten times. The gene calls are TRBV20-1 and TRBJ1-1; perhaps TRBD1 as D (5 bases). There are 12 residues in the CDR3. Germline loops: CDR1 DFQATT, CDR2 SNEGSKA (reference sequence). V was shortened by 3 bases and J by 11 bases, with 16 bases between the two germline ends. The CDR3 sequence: CSASPGPIGAFF. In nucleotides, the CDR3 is TGCAGTGCTAGCCCGGGGCCGATAGGCGCTTTCTTT.

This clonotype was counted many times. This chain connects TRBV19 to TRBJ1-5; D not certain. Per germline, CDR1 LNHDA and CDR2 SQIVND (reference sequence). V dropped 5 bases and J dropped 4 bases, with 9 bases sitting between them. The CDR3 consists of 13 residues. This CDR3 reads CASSYPGNQPQHF. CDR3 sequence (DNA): TGTGCCAGTAGTTACCCGGGGAATCAGCCCCAGCATTTT.

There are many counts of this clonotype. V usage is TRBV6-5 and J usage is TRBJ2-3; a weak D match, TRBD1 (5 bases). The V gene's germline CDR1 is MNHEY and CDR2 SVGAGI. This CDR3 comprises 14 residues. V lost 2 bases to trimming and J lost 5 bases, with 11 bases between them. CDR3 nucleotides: TGTGCCAGCAGTTACCGCAGGGCTGAAGATACGCAGTATTTT. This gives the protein CASSYRRAEDTQYF.

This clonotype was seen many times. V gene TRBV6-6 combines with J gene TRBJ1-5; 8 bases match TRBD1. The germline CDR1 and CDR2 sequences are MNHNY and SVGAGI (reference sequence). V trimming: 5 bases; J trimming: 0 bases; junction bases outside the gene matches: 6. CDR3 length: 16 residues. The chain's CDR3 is CASSGRTGNSNQPQHF. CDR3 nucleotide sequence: TGTGCCAGCAGTGGGCGGACAGGGAATAGCAATCAGCCCCAGCATTTT.

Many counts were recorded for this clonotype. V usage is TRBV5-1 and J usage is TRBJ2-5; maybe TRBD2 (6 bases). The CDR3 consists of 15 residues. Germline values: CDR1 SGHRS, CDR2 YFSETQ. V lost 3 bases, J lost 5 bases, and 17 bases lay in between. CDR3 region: CASSSGTGHPETQYF. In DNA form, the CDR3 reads TGCGCCAGCAGCTCCGGGACTGGACACCCCGAGACCCAGTACTTC. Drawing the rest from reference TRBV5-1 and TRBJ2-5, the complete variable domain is KAGVTQTPRYLIKTRGQQVTLSCSPISGHRSVSWYQQTPGQGLQFLFEYFSETQRNKGNFPGRFSGRQFSNSRSEMNVSTLELGDSALYLCASSSGTGHPETQYFGPGTRLLVL.

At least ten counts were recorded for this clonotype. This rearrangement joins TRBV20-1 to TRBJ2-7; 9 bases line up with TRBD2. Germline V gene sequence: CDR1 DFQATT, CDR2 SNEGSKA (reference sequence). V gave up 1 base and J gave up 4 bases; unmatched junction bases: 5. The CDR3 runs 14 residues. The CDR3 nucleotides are TGCAGTGCTAGAGGTCAAGGACTAGCGTACGAGCAGTACTTC. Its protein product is CSARGQGLAYEQYF.

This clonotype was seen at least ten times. In DNA form, the CDR3 reads TGTGCCAGCAGTCCGCGCCTCGGGGCCCAGTACTTC. It translates to CASSPRLGAQYF. The V call is TRBV12-3 or TRBV12-4, the J call TRBJ2-5, with TRBD2 as a possible D gene (5 bases). The CDR3 is made up of 12 amino acids. V was pared by 5 bases and J by 9 bases, with 13 bases between.

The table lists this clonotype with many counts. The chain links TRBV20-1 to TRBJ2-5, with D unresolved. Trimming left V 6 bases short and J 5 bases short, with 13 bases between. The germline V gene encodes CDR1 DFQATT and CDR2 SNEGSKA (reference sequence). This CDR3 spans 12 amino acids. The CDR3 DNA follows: TGCAGTGCCCCCTTTGACGGGGAGACCCAGTACTTC. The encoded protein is CSAPFDGETQYF.

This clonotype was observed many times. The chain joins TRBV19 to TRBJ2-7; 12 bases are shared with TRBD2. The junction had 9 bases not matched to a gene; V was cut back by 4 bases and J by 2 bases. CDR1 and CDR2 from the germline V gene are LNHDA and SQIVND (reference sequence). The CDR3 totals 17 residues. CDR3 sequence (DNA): TGTGCCAGTAGTAGAAAAGATGGACTAGCGGGGACCTACGAGCAGTACTTC. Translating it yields CASSRKDGLAGTYEQYF.

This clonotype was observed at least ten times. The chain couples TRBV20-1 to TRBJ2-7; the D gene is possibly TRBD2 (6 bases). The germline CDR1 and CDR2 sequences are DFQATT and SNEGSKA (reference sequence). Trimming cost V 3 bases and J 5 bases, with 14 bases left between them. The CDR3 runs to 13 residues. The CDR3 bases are TGCAGTGCTAGCGGGGGAGGAATTCACGAGCAGTACTTC. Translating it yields CSASGGGIHEQYF.

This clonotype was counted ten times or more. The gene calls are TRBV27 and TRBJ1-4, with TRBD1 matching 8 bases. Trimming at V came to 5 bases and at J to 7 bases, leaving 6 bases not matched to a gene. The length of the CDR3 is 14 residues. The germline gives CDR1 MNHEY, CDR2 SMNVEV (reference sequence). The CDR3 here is CASSATGTGEKLFF. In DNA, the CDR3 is TGTGCCAGCAGTGCTACCGGGACAGGTGAAAAACTGTTTTTT.

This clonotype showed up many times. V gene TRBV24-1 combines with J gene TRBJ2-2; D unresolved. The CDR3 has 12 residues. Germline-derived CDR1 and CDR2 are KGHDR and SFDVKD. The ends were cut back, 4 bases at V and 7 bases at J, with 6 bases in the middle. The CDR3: CATSDEFGELFF. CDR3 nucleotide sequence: TGTGCCACCAGTGACGAGTTCGGGGAGCTGTTTTTT.

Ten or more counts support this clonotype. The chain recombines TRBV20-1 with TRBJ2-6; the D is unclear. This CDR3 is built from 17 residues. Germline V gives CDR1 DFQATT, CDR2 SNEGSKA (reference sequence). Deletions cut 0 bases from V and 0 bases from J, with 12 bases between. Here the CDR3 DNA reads TGCAGTGCTAGAGATGCATCAAGACCCTCTGGGGCCAACGTCCTGACTTTC. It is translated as CSARDASRPSGANVLTF.

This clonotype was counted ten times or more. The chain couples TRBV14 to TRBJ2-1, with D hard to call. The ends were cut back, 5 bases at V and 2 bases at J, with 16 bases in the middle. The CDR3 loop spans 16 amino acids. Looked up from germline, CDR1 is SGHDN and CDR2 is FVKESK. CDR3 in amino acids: CASSLERAFPYNEQFF. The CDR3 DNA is TGTGCCAGCAGCTTAGAAAGGGCTTTCCCCTACAATGAGCAGTTCTTC.

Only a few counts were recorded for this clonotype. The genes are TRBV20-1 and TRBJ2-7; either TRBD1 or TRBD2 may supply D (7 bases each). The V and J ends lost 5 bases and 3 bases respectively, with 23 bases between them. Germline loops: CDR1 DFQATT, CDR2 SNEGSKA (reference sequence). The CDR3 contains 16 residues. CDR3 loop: CSAGGEPTGADYEQYF. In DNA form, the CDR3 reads TGCAGTGCTGGGGGGGAACCCACAGGGGCAGACTACGAGCAGTACTTC.